The T cell receptor (beta chain) described here comes from a study of T cell responses to AZD1222 COVID-19 vaccine. Study-wide results and limits: At baseline, just a handful of AZD1222 recipients tested seropositive. The sample set comprised mostly white British donors with more females, and clonal diversity was possibly underestimated.

This clone has just one count. Its antigen is as yet unknown. This CDR3 is built from 14 residues. V lost 2 bases, J lost 7 bases, and 9 bases lay in between. Germline assignment: CDR1 MNHEY and CDR2 SMNVEV (reference sequence). Clones were read by immunoSEQ multiplex PCR, and TCRdb kept only the in-frame ones, dropping some. The data show approximately 150,000 clones, more than 90% seen once. The sequencing used peripheral blood, collected 28 days after the second AZD1222 dose. The chain couples TRBV27 to TRBJ1-6, with D hard to call. The TCR originated in an adult who received the AZD1222 COVID-19 vaccine. The CDR3 sequence: CASSLRGLNSPLHF. In DNA, the CDR3 is TGTGCCAGCAGTTTAAGAGGCCTCAATTCACCCCTCCACTTT.